The rows below give T cell receptor beta chains drawn from one sample of a study of T cell responses to AZD1222 COVID-19 vaccine. The data were produced by immunoSEQ multiplex PCR, yet TCRdb's version contains in-frame clones alone and is incomplete. Of 100,000 to 150,000 clones in the sample, 90% were seen once. Here the sequenced sample was peripheral blood, taken on day 0 of MenACWY control vaccination. These receptors were taken from an adult in good health. Each CDR3 is given with its conserved first and last residue. D genes are given only for firm matches. Some rows have no size entry. The others give once, few or many, or a class for an expanded clone.

TRBJ1-1	TRBV7-2	few	-	CASSLRGRVETEAFF	TGTGCCAGCAGCTTAAGAGGGAGGGTAGAAACTGAAGCTTTCTTT
TRBJ1-4	TRBV20-1	-	-	CSASRTENEKLFF	TGCAGTGCTAGTCGGACAGAGAATGAAAAACTGTTTTTT
TRBJ2-1	TRBV5-4	-	-	CASSSPPGVNEQFF	TGTGCCAGCAGCTCACCGCCAGGGGTCAATGAGCAGTTCTTC
TRBJ2-1	TRBV10-3	-	TRBD2	CAISESMGGLGNEQFF	TGTGCCATCAGTGAGTCGATGGGGGGGTTGGGCAATGAGCAGTTCTTC
TRBJ1-6	TRBV5-4	-	-	CASSLGGDRPALSPLHF	TGTGCCAGCAGCTTGGGGGGGGACCGCCCCGCGTTATCACCCCTCCACTTT
TRBJ2-1	TRBV4-2	once	-	CASSQDGGTSYNEQFF	TGTGCCAGCAGCCAAGATGGGGGGACCTCCTACAATGAGCAGTTCTTC
TRBJ1-1	TRBV7-2	once	-	CASRVVQLSNTEAFF	TGTGCCAGCAGGGTAGTTCAACTTTCAAACACTGAAGCTTTCTTT
TRBJ2-3	TRBV28	-	TRBD2	CASSLRGRAGDTQYF	TGTGCCAGCAGTTTGCGCGGGAGGGCCGGAGATACGCAGTATTTT
TRBJ2-2	TRBV3-1/TRBV3-2	-	-	CASSPLDTGELFF	TGTGCCAGCAGCCCCTTGGACACCGGGGAGCTGTTTTTT
TRBJ1-6	TRBV5-6	-	TRBD1	CASSYAGDRGYNSPLHF	TGTGCCAGCAGCTACGCAGGAGACAGGGGGTATAATTCACCCCTCCACTTT
TRBJ2-7	TRBV30	-	TRBD2	CAWSVPTSGSYEQYF	TGTGCCTGGAGTGTCCCGACTAGCGGGAGCTACGAGCAGTACTTC
TRBJ1-2	TRBV9	-	TRBD1	CASSPPRQGANYGYTF	TGTGCCAGCAGCCCCCCCCGACAGGGCGCGAACTATGGCTACACCTTC
TRBJ2-3	TRBV24-1	-	-	CATSDLDRPTSSTDTQYF	TGTGCCACCAGTGATCTTGACCGACCGACATCTAGCACAGATACGCAGTATTTT
TRBJ2-3	TRBV29-1	-	TRBD2	CSGRLAGGDTQYF	TGCAGCGGAAGACTCGCGGGAGGCGATACGCAGTATTTT
TRBJ2-5	TRBV24-1	-	-	CATSDPLETQYF	TGTGCCACCAGTGATCCCCTGGAGACCCAGTACTTC
TRBJ1-5	TRBV19	-	-	CASSIRGSNQPQHF	TGTGCCAGTAGTATAAGGGGAAGCAATCAGCCCCAGCATTTT
TRBJ2-1	TRBV25-1	-	TRBD2	CASSEGTSGGLSYNEQFF	TGTGCCAGCAGTGAAGGGACTAGCGGGGGGTTATCCTACAATGAGCAGTTCTTC
TRBJ1-2	TRBV3-1/TRBV3-2	-	TRBD1	CASSQVTGPGDGYTF	TGTGCCAGCAGCCAAGTGACAGGGCCCGGCGATGGCTACACCTTC
TRBJ2-1	TRBV11-2	once	-	CASSLGLLYNEQFF	TGTGCCAGCAGCTTAGGACTCCTCTACAATGAGCAGTTCTTC
TRBJ1-2	TRBV27	-	-	CASRGYSGLYGYTF	TGTGCCAGCAGGGGATACAGCGGTCTATATGGCTACACCTTC
TRBJ1-3	TRBV3-1/TRBV3-2	-	-	CASSPDQMGPGNTIYF	TGTGCCAGCAGCCCCGACCAAATGGGACCTGGAAACACCATATATTTT
TRBJ2-1	TRBV27	-	-	CASSEIGNEQFF	TGTGCCAGCAGTGAGATTGGCAATGAGCAGTTCTTC
TRBJ1-5	TRBV12-3/TRBV12-4	-	-	CASSSQGMMPQHF	TGTGCCAGCAGTTCACAGGGTATGATGCCCCAGCATTTT
TRBJ2-1	TRBV7-3	-	-	CASSLNGGPYSYNEQFF	TGTGCCAGCAGCTTAAACGGCGGGCCATACTCCTACAATGAGCAGTTCTTC
TRBJ2-2	TRBV19	-	TRBD1	CASSIGTGTNTGELFF	TGTGCCAGTAGTATTGGGACAGGCACGAACACCGGGGAGCTGTTTTTT
TRBJ2-3	TRBV3-1/TRBV3-2	-	TRBD2	CASSQTSVRGYMDTQYF	TGTGCCAGCAGCCAGACTAGCGTTCGGGGATATATGGATACGCAGTATTTT
TRBJ2-1	TRBV6-1	-	-	CASSGAFGALPYNEQFF	TGTGCCAGCAGTGGAGCCTTTGGGGCCCTACCCTACAATGAGCAGTTCTTC
TRBJ2-7	TRBV15	once	TRBD1	CATSRFPLRDRGFEQYF	TGTGCCACCAGCAGATTCCCGCTTCGGGACAGGGGGTTCGAGCAGTACTTC
TRBJ2-2	TRBV7-2	-	TRBD2	CASSAKPRGSGELFF	TGTGCCAGCAGCGCGAAACCGCGGGGGTCCGGGGAGCTGTTTTTT
TRBJ1-5	TRBV7-8	-	-	CASSRRDQPQHF	TGTGCCAGCAGCCGCCGAGACCAGCCCCAGCATTTT
TRBJ2-2	TRBV5-1	-	-	CASSSGAGNTGELFF	TGCGCCAGCAGCTCGGGGGCGGGGAACACCGGGGAGCTGTTTTTT
TRBJ1-3	TRBV7-2	few	-	CASSSSSGNTIYF	TGTGCCAGCAGCTCGTCGAGTGGAAACACCATATATTTT
TRBJ2-1	TRBV18	-	TRBD2	CASSPPGLAGPREQFF	TGTGCCAGCTCACCCCCGGGACTAGCGGGCCCAAGGGAGCAGTTCTTC
TRBJ2-1	TRBV5-8	few	-	CASSPTRNEQFF	TGTGCCAGCAGCCCGACTAGAAATGAGCAGTTCTTC
TRBJ2-4	TRBV25-1	-	-	CASSETGRGNIQYF	TGTGCCAGCAGTGAAACAGGGAGGGGGAACATTCAGTACTTC